This T cell receptor beta chain appears in the sequencing data of a study of blood T cell repertoires in COVID-19. The wider study: Researchers got acute and convalescent COVID-19 samples from the United States, Italy and Spain. PBMCs, B-cell-depleted T cells, or T cells were the source of the cDNA or gDNA that made up the material.

Germline CDR1 and CDR2: LNHDA and SQIVND (reference sequence). The CDR3 length is 16 residues. The V end lost 5 bases, the J end lost 1 base, and 15 bases lay between the germline ends. As handled by the study authors: Estimates of nucleated cell counts were drawn from the amplification of reference gene primers. Method: immunoSEQ multiplex PCR; TCRdb's copy keeps in-frame clones and lacks some. D and trimming were read from the DNA, whereas the V and J calls and clone size are those reported in that table. Of about 210,000 clones in the sample, around 87% are singletons; the top ten hold around 2.7%.

The source is a man aged 55 to 70 with acute or convalescent COVID-19. The rearrangement links TRBV19 to TRBJ1-3; TRBD1 might be the D (5 bases). Sequenced: peripheral blood. CDR3 residues: CASSSRRQSSGNTIYF. CDR3 sequence (DNA): TGTGCCAGTAGTTCGCGAAGACAGTCATCTGGAAACACCATATATTTT.